A single sample gave rise to the 11 T cell receptor beta chains below, sequenced in a study of CD4 T cells in relation to SARS-CoV-2 and coronaviruses. No cognate antigen is known for these TCRs. TCRdb's table, derived via immunoSEQ multiplex PCR, lists solely in-frame clones and lacks some. The profile shows some 44,000 clones, around 79% of them singletons. The sequencing input was naive CD4+ T cells from PBMCs, cultured in vitro. Subset indicated: naive CD4+ T cells isolated by negative enrichment. Source of these receptors: an adult with COVID-19.

This chain links TRBV6-1 with TRBJ1-5; D might be TRBD1 (6 bases). In germline, CDR1 is MNHNS, CDR2 SASEGT. Between the trimmed V and J ends, which lost 4 bases and 4 bases, there was a span of 20 bases. The CDR3 is made up of 17 amino acids. CDR3: CASSGEDWLQGNQPQHF. Here the CDR3 DNA reads TGTGCCAGCAGTGGGGAGGATTGGTTGCAGGGGAATCAGCCCCAGCATTTT.

V is TRBV27 and J is TRBJ2-7; unclear D gene. Germline V CDR1 and CDR2: MNHEY, SMNVEV (reference sequence). The CDR3 runs to 16 residues. Deletions cut 0 bases from V and 0 bases from J, with 12 bases between. CDR3 region: CASSLSFGRSSYEQYF. The CDR3 DNA reads TGTGCCAGCAGTTTATCATTTGGCAGGAGCTCCTACGAGCAGTACTTC.

V is TRBV5-1 and J is TRBJ2-3; TRBD1 or TRBD2 may be the D gene (5 bases each). The CDR3 covers 14 residues. Germline assignment: CDR1 SGHRS and CDR2 YFSETQ. V was clipped by 4 bases and J by 3 bases, with 12 bases between them. CDR3 sequence (DNA): TGCGCCAGCAGCCTGGGGCCGGGGACAGATACGCAGTATTTT. Translating gives CASSLGPGTDTQYF.

The genes are TRBV5-4 and TRBJ1-2, with D tentatively TRBD1 (5 bases). The CDR3 extends over 14 amino acids. Germline V gene lookup returns CDR1 SGHNT and CDR2 YYREEE (reference sequence). The V and J ends lost 1 base and 4 bases respectively, with 11 bases between them. The CDR3 spells CASSLTGDLYGYTF. CDR3 sequence (DNA): TGTGCCAGCAGCTTGACGGGGGACCTCTATGGCTACACCTTC.

The rearrangement joins TRBV6-5 to TRBJ2-1; D is perhaps TRBD2 (5 bases). Per the germline V gene, CDR1 is MNHEY and CDR2 is SVGAGI. Trimming removed 6 bases at V and 12 bases at J, with 21 bases between. This CDR3 is 14 amino acids long. CDR3 sequence: CASRQTARGEGQFF. CDR3 coding DNA: TGTGCCAGCAGGCAGACTGCTCGCGGAGAGGGGCAGTTCTTC.

This clone was counted once. The chain has TRBV12-1 and TRBJ2-7; the table's D gene call, TRBD2, was not cross checked with the DNA. TRBV12-1 is labeled a pseudogene. CDR3 length equals 17 residues. Here the CDR3 DNA reads TGTGCCAGCAGCTCCTTTGGGGGGGGAGGACGGTCCTACGAGCAGTACTTC. It translates to CASSSFGGGGRSYEQYF.

The chain employs TRBV7-9 and TRBJ2-5; 14 bases align to TRBD2. The CDR3 sequence is 17 residues long. The junction had 4 bases not matched to a gene; V was cut back by 4 bases and J by 0 bases. Germline assignment: CDR1 SEHNR and CDR2 FQNEAQ (reference sequence). The CDR3 loop is CASSSGLAGDNQETQYF. DNA for the CDR3: TGTGCCAGCAGCTCGGGACTAGCGGGAGATAACCAAGAGACCCAGTACTTC.

In its sample, this clone was seen a few times. The chain has TRBV7-8 and TRBJ1-5, with D unresolved. The CDR3 consists of 14 residues. Trimming removed 1 base at V and 11 bases at J, with 15 bases between. Germline CDR1 reads SGHVS; CDR2 reads FQNEAQ. The CDR3 sequence: CASSLGFDGKAQHF. CDR3 DNA: TGTGCCAGCAGCTTAGGGTTTGATGGGAAGGCCCAGCATTTT.

The chain links TRBV20-1 to TRBJ2-1, with 13 bases matching TRBD2. V was pared by 6 bases and J by 10 bases, with 0 bases of the junction left unmatched. The CDR3 covers 11 residues. Germline CDR1 DFQATT, CDR2 SNEGSKA (reference sequence). The CDR3 DNA reads TGCAGTGCGGGACTAGCGGGAGAGCAGTTCTTC. This gives the protein CSAGLAGEQFF.

This clone was detected only a few times. The chain links TRBV16 to TRBJ1-5, with D unresolved. V dropped 4 bases and J dropped 0 bases, with 10 bases sitting between them. This CDR3 region has 15 residues. Per the germline V gene, CDR1 is KGHSY and CDR2 is FQNENV. CDR3 DNA: TGTGCCAGCAGCCCCGGATCCTATAGCAATCAGCCCCAGCATTTT. Translation gives CASSPGSYSNQPQHF.

The chain has TRBV27 and TRBJ2-3; TRBD2 matches at 9 bases. Germline assignment: CDR1 MNHEY and CDR2 SMNVEV (reference sequence). The junction had 5 bases not matched to a gene; V was cut back by 2 bases and J by 2 bases. CDR3 length: 16 residues. CDR3 DNA sequence: TGTGCCAGCAGTTTAGGTCTAGCGGGAATCACAGATACGCAGTATTTT. It is translated as CASSLGLAGITDTQYF.